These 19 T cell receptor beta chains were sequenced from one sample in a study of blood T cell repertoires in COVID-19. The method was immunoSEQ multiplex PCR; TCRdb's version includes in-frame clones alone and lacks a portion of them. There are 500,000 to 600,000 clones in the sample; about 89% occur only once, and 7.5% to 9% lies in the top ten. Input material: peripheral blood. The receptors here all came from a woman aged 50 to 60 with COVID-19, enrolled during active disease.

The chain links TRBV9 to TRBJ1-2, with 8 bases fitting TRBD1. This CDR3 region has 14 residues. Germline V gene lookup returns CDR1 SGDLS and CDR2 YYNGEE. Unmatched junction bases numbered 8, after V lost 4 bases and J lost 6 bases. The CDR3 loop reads CASSIGQGQDGYTF. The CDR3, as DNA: TGTGCCAGCAGCATCGGACAGGGTCAAGATGGCTACACCTTC.

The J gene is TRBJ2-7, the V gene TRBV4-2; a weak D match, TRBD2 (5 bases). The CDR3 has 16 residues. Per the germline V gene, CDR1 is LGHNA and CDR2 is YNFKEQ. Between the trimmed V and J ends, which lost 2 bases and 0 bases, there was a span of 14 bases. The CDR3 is CASSQIEKAGSYEQYF. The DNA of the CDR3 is TGTGCCAGCAGCCAAATAGAAAAGGCGGGCTCCTACGAGCAGTACTTC.

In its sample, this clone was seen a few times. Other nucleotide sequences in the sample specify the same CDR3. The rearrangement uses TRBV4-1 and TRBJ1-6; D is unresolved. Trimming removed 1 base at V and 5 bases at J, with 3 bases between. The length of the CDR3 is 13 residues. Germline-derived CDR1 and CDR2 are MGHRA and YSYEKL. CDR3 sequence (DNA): TGCGCCAGCAGCCAAGTCAATAATTCACCCCTCCACTTT. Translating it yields CASSQVNNSPLHF.

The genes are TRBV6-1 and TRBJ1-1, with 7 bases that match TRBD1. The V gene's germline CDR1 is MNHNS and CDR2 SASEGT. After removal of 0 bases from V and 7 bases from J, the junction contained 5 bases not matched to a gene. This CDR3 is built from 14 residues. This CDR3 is CASSEAGGWVEAFF. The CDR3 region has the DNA TGTGCCAGCAGTGAAGCAGGGGGCTGGGTTGAAGCTTTCTTT.

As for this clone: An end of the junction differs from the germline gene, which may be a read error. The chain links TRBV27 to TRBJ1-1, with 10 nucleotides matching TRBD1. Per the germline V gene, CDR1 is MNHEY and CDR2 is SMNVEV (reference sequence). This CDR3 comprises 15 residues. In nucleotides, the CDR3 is TGTGCCAGCAGTTTTTTTAATTTGGGGACAGGGGAATTTTATTTT. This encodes CASSFFNLGTGEFYF.

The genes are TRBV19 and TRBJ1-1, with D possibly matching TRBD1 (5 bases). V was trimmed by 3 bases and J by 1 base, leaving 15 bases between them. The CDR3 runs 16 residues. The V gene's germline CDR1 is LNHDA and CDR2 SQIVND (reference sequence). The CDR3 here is CASSISARERNTEAFF. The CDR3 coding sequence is TGTGCCAGTAGTATTTCAGCCAGGGAAAGGAACACTGAAGCTTTCTTT.

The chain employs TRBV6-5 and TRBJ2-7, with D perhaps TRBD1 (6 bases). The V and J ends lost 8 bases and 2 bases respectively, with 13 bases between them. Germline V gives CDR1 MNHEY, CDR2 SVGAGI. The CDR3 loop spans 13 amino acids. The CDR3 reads CASFRDTTYEQYF. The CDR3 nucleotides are TGTGCCAGCTTCCGGGACACAACCTACGAGCAGTACTTC.

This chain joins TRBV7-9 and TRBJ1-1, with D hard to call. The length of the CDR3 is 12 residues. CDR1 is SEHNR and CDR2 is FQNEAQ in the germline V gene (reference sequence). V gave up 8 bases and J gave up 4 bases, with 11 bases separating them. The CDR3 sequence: CASGRMSTEAFF. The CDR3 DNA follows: TGTGCCAGCGGGCGCATGAGCACTGAAGCTTTCTTT.

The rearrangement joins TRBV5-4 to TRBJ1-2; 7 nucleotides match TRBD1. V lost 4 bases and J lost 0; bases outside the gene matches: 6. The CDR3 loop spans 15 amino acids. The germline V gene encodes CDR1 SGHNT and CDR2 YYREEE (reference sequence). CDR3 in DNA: TGTGCCAGCAGCCCCCGGACAGGATCTAACTATGGCTACACCTTC. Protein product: CASSPRTGSNYGYTF.

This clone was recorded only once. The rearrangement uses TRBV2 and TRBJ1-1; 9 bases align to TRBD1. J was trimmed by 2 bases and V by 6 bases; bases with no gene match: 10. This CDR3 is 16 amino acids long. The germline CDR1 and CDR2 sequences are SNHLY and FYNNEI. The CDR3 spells CASSRTGTGTNTEAFF. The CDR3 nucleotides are TGTGCCAGCAGCCGTACCGGGACAGGGACCAACACTGAAGCTTTCTTT.

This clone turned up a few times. CDR3 coding DNA: TGTGCCACCAGCCAGTCGGGTTTAACAGGGGGCGGTGAAGATACGCAGTATTTT. Its translation is CATSQSGLTGGGEDTQYF. This chain links TRBV24-1 with TRBJ2-3; 9 bases agree with TRBD1. Germline CDR1 reads KGHDR; CDR2 reads SFDVKD. This CDR3 region has 18 residues. With V trimmed by 7 bases and J by 5 bases, 18 bases remained unmatched.

CDR3 coding DNA: TGCGCCAGCAGCTTGGAACAGGATGATGAGCAGTTCTTC. Residues: CASSLEQDDEQFF. This chain joins TRBV5-1 and TRBJ2-1, with D possibly TRBD1 on 5 matching bases. The CDR3 consists of 13 residues. V lost 0 bases and J lost 8, with 9 bases in between. Germline values: CDR1 SGHRS, CDR2 YFSETQ.

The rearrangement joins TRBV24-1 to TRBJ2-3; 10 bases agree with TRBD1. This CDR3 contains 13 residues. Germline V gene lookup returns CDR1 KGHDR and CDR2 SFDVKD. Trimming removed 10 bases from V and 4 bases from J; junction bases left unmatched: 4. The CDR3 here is CATGTGVADTQYF. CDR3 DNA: TGTGCCACGGGGACAGGGGTGGCAGATACGCAGTATTTT.

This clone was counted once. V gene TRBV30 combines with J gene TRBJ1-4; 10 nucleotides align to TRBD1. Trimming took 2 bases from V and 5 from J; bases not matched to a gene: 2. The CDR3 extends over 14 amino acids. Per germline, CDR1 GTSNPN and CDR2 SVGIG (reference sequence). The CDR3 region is CAWSPGQGNEKLFF. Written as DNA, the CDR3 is TGTGCCTGGAGTCCGGGACAGGGGAATGAAAAACTGTTTTTT.

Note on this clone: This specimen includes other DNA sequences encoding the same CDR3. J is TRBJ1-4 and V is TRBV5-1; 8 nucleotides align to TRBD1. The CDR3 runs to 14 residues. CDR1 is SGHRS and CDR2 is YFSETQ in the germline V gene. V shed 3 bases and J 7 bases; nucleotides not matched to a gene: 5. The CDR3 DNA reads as TGCGCCAGCAGCTCTGGACAGGGAGGTGAAAAACTGTTTTTT. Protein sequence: CASSSGQGGEKLFF.

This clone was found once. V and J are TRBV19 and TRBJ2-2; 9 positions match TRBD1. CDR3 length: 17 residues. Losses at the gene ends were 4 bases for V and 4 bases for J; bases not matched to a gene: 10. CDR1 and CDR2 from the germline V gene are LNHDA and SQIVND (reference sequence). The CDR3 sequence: CASSNPGTGRFTGELFF. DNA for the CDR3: TGTGCCAGTAGTAATCCCGGGACAGGGCGTTTCACCGGGGAGCTGTTTTTT.

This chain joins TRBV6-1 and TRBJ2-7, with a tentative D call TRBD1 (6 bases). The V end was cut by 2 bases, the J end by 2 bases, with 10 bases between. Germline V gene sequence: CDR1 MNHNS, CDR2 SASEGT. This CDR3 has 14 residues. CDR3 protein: CASSEQGDTYEQYF. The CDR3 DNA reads TGTGCCAGCAGTGAACAAGGGGACACCTACGAGCAGTACTTC.

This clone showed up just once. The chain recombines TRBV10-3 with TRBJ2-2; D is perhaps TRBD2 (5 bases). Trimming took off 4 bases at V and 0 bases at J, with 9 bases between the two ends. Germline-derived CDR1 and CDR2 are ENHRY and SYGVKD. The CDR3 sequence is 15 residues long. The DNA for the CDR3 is TGTGCCATCAGTGGCCGAGGGCCGAACACCGGGGAGCTGTTTTTT. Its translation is CAISGRGPNTGELFF.

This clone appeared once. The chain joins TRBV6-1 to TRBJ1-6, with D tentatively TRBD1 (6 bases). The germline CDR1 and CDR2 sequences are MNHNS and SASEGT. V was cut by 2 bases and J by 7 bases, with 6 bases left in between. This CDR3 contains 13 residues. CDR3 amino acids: CASSETGNSPLHF. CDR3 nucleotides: TGTGCCAGCAGTGAAACAGGGAATTCACCCCTCCACTTT.